Below, 7 T cell receptor beta chains from the same sample are listed, as sequenced in a study of vaccination and CD4 T cells after COVID-19. Sequencing of cultured CD4+ T cell DNA used the Oncomine TCR Beta short-read assay. Via MiXCR, TCRdb re-called the PCR reads, giving one row per CDR3 protein. There are about 7,000 distinct CDR3 sequences in the sample; roughly 40% occur only once, and nearly 35% lies in the top ten. Their antigens remain unidentified. Treatment denoted: roughly nine-day PBMC culture with coronavirus spike peptide pools or control peptides (ViraFEST assay). Pre-COVID-19 pandemic sampling (2011-2018) yielded the unexposed donor's CD4+ T cells. The source material was CD4+ T cells from blood, cultured in vitro. The source of these receptors is a human donor in good health.

Relative to its sample, this clonotype is medium-sized. The CDR3 nucleotides read TGTGCCAGCAGCTTAGTTGGGCTACACACAGATACGCAGTATTTT. Residues: CASSLVGLHTDTQYF. This chain joins TRBV7-9 and TRBJ2-3; D ambiguous. This CDR3 contains 15 residues. CDR1 SEHNR and CDR2 FQNEAQ come from the germline V gene (reference sequence). V was cut by 1 base and J by 2 bases, with 10 bases left in between.

This clonotype was seen more than once but under ten times. The chain is built from TRBV19 and TRBJ1-2, with TRBD1 identical over 9 bases. The CDR3 runs 16 residues. Trimming at V came to 3 bases and at J to 5 bases, leaving 10 bases not matched to a gene. CDR1 and CDR2 (germline): LNHDA, SQIVND (reference sequence). The CDR3 loop reads CASSIGHRDRAYGYTF. Here the CDR3 DNA reads TGTGCCAGTAGTATTGGCCATAGGGACAGGGCTTATGGCTACACCTTC.

The rearrangement joins TRBV6-5 to TRBJ1-5; 7 nucleotides match TRBD1. Germline V lookup: CDR1 MNHEY, CDR2 SVGAGI. The CDR3 is 15 amino acids. The trim removed 0 bases at V and 7 bases at J, leaving 6 bases unmatched. The CDR3 nucleotides read TGTGCCAGCAGTTACTCCCCACAGGGGCTGCAGCCCCAGCATTTT. As protein: CASSYSPQGLQPQHF.

The rearrangement joins TRBV29-1 to TRBJ1-1; no reliable D call. Per the germline V gene, CDR1 is SQVTM and CDR2 is ANQGSEA. V was cut by 4 bases and J by 0 bases, with 9 bases left in between. The length of the CDR3 is 13 residues. In DNA, the CDR3 is TGCAGCGTTGTAGGCCAGCTGAACACTGAAGCTTTCTTT. This codes for CSVVGQLNTEAFF.

In this sample, this clonotype turned up a few times. V usage is TRBV20-1 and J usage is TRBJ1-2; a possible D gene is TRBD1 (5 bases). This CDR3 is 15 amino acids long. V was pared by 7 bases and J by 3 bases, with 21 bases between. Germline V lookup: CDR1 DFQATT, CDR2 SNEGSKA (reference sequence). The CDR3 spells CSGSPGTGGDYGYTF. In nucleotides, the CDR3 is TGCAGTGGTTCCCCCGGGACCGGGGGAGACTATGGCTACACCTTC.

The chain recombines TRBV2 with TRBJ2-7, with a possible D match to TRBD1 (5 bases). The CDR3 is 15 residues long. V gave up 4 bases and J gave up 1 base, with 14 bases separating them. Germline CDR1 is SNHLY and CDR2 is FYNNEI. The CDR3 sequence: CASSGWTIVSYEQYF. The CDR3 region has the DNA TGTGCCAGCAGTGGATGGACAATTGTTTCCTACGAGCAGTACTTC.

This chain uses TRBV18 with TRBJ1-2; D gene ambiguous. V was clipped by 1 base and J by 8 bases, with 11 bases between them. CDR3 length: 13 residues. Germline V gene lookup returns CDR1 KGHSH and CDR2 LQKENI. The CDR3 loop is CASSPLGSWGYTF. CDR3 DNA: TGTGCCAGCTCACCACTGGGGAGTTGGGGCTACACCTTC.